The T cell receptor (beta chain) described here comes from a study of T cell repertoires in aging, cancer and after chemotherapy. The V and J ends lost 8 bases and 3 bases respectively, with 16 bases between them. Germline CDR1 and CDR2: MNHEY and SVGEGT. The length of the CDR3 is 15 residues. Study-wide points: Healthy donors lost TCR diversity with age mainly through richness, cancer patients through richness and evenness.

TCR beta rearrangements were amplified from peripheral blood genomic DNA. Rearranged V-D-J TRB sequences were amplified with a mixed TRB-A/B primer pool. One entry per CDR3 protein results from TCRdb running MiXCR on the multiplex PCR reads. This sample carries around 12,000 distinct CDR3 sequences, over 20% of them seen once, and the ten largest clones take approximately 5.4%. To note about this clonotype: Its target is not known.

Material for sequencing was blood. The chain joins TRBV6-2 or TRBV6-3 to TRBJ2-2; D could derive from TRBD1 or TRBD2 (6 bases each). This clonotype was sampled from a human donor in good health. CDR3 region: CASSEGGLDTGELFF. As DNA, the CDR3 is TGTGCCAGCTCCGAGGGGGGATTAGACACCGGGGAGCTGTTTTTT.